One sample yielded the 14 T cell receptor beta chains listed below, sequenced in a study of cytomegalovirus exposure and HLA in healthy donors. PCR employed 60 Vbeta and 13 Jbeta primers. Using immunoSEQ multiplex PCR, the repertoire was profiled, and TCRdb retains in-frame clones only, with some absent. Counted here are 130,000 to 150,000 clones, 75% to 80% occurring once; the ten biggest clones make up around 3.7%. Specimen: PBMCs. The receptors here all came from a man aged 18 to 30 in good health and CMV-seronegative.

The chain combines TRBV28 with TRBJ1-2, with no clear D. The V gene lost 6 bases and the J gene lost 1 base, with 9 bases spanning the gap. The CDR3 has 13 residues. In germline, CDR1 is MDHEN, CDR2 SYDVKM. The CDR3 DNA is TGTGCCAGCAGGCCAACAGATAACTATGGCTACACCTTC. Its protein product is CASRPTDNYGYTF.

In this sample, this clone turned up a few times. The gene calls are TRBV4-1 and TRBJ2-1, with 7 bases identical to TRBD2. Trimming at V came to 0 bases and at J to 4 bases, leaving 3 bases not matched to a gene. The CDR3 covers 15 residues. CDR1 and CDR2 (germline): MGHRA, YSYEKL. CDR3 amino acids: CASSQDGGTYNEQFF. The DNA of the CDR3 is TGCGCCAGCAGCCAAGACGGGGGGACTTACAATGAGCAGTTCTTC.

The chain combines TRBV10-3 with TRBJ2-7, with 12 bases aligning to TRBD2. Germline loops: CDR1 ENHRY, CDR2 SYGVKD. The CDR3 extends over 16 amino acids. V trimming: 2 bases; J trimming: 2 bases; junction bases outside the gene matches: 4. CDR3 nucleotides: TGTGCCATCAGTGAGGTGACTAGCGGGAGTCCCTACGAGCAGTACTTC. Translating gives CAISEVTSGSPYEQYF.

This chain joins TRBV19 and TRBJ1-5, with D maybe TRBD1 (6 bases). CDR3 length: 14 amino acids. From germline, CDR1 is LNHDA and CDR2 SQIVND (reference sequence). Trimming took off 4 bases at V and 4 bases at J, with 11 bases between the two ends. CDR3: CASSNRDINQPQHF. CDR3 bases: TGTGCCAGTAGTAATAGGGACATTAATCAGCCCCAGCATTTT. Full variable domain (missing parts from reference TRBV19 and TRBJ1-5): DGGITQSPKYLFRKEGQNVTLSCEQNLNHDAMYWYRQDPGQGLRLIYYSQIVNDFQKGDIAEGYSVSREKKESFPLTVTSAQKNPTAFYLCASSNRDINQPQHFGDGTRLSIL.

This chain uses TRBV15 with TRBJ2-1; D is ambiguous. V lost 4 bases and J lost 0, with 7 bases in between. Germline CDR1 reads LNHNV; CDR2 reads YYDKDF (reference sequence). The CDR3 spans 14 residues. The CDR3 bases are TGTGCCACCAGCACGGAGAGCTCCTACAATGAGCAGTTCTTC. Translating it yields CATSTESSYNEQFF.

This rearrangement joins TRBV6-5 to TRBJ2-1; D may be TRBD2 (5 bases). The ends were cut back, 4 bases at V and 5 bases at J, with 12 bases in the middle. The germline gives CDR1 MNHEY, CDR2 SVGAGI. The CDR3 is 14 amino acids. The CDR3 is CASSSQMGDNEQFF. CDR3 in DNA: TGTGCCAGCAGTTCCCAAATGGGAGACAATGAGCAGTTCTTC.

The chain recombines TRBV6-1 with TRBJ2-7; 10 nucleotides match TRBD1. CDR3 length equals 15 residues. Losses at the gene ends were 6 bases for V and 5 bases for J; bases not matched to a gene: 10. Germline-derived CDR1 and CDR2 are MNHNS and SASEGT. In DNA form, the CDR3 reads TGTGCCAGCAGCAGTAGACAGGGGGCTGGGGACGAGCAGTACTTC. Translated: CASSSRQGAGDEQYF.

Comment on this clone: The sample carries other DNA sequences with the same CDR3. This chain links TRBV6-6 with TRBJ1-5; unclear D gene. The germline V and J ends were trimmed by 6 bases and 0 bases, with 6 bases remaining between them. Germline lookup yields CDR1 MNHNY and CDR2 SVGAGI (reference sequence). The CDR3 totals 13 residues. CDR3 amino acids: CASSPYSNQPQHF. The CDR3 DNA reads as TGTGCCAGCAGCCCTTATAGCAATCAGCCCCAGCATTTT.

This chain connects TRBV27 to TRBJ2-7; possibly TRBD1 for D (6 bases). Between the trimmed V and J ends, which lost 0 bases and 3 bases, there was a span of 15 bases. The CDR3 consists of 16 residues. Looked up from germline, CDR1 is MNHEY and CDR2 is SMNVEV (reference sequence). CDR3 coding DNA: TGTGCCAGCAGTTTATCCCCCGGGACAAGTTTCTACGAGCAGTACTTC. As protein: CASSLSPGTSFYEQYF.

This clone turned up a few times. The CDR3 DNA follows: TGTGCCAGCTCACCACGGCGAGAGCGCTCTGGAAACACCATATATTTT. Translated, it gives CASSPRRERSGNTIYF. This chain uses TRBV18 with TRBJ1-3; D gene uncertain. The CDR3 is 16 residues long. V lost 1 base to trimming and J lost 0 bases, with 10 bases between them. The germline gives CDR1 KGHSH, CDR2 LQKENI.

The rearrangement joins TRBV14 to TRBJ2-1; 7 bases align to TRBD2. The V gene end was trimmed by 0 bases and the J gene end by 7 bases; junction bases not matched to a gene: 6. The CDR3 covers 15 residues. The germline V gene has CDR1 SGHDN and CDR2 FVKESK. This CDR3 is CASSQDWGGRNEQFF. CDR3 bases: TGTGCCAGCAGCCAAGATTGGGGGGGACGGAATGAGCAGTTCTTC. The complete variable domain, with remaining parts taken from reference TRBV14 and TRBJ2-1, reads EAGVTQFPSHSVIEKGQTVTLRCDPISGHDNLYWYRRVMGKEIKFLLHFVKESKQDESGMPNNRFLAERTGGTYSTLKVQPAELEDSGVYFCASSQDWGGRNEQFFGPGTRLTVL.

The chain carries TRBV10-3 and TRBJ1-5; D call uncertain. V dropped 0 bases and J dropped 4 bases, with 7 bases sitting between them. Germline V gives CDR1 ENHRY, CDR2 SYGVKD. This CDR3 is 14 amino acids long. The DNA of the CDR3 is TGTGCCATCAGTGAGTCTGCCGGGAATCAGCCCCAGCATTTT. This encodes CAISESAGNQPQHF.

The chain carries TRBV11-3 and TRBJ1-1; D remains unclear. Trimming left V 0 bases short and J 0 bases short, with 14 bases between. CDR3 length equals 17 residues. CDR1 is SGHNT, CDR2 YENEEA, per germline. This chain's CDR3 is CASSLDPPLGMNTEAFF. In DNA form, the CDR3 reads TGTGCCAGCAGCTTAGATCCCCCACTAGGGATGAACACTGAAGCTTTCTTT.

The chain recombines TRBV19 with TRBJ1-1, with D perhaps matching TRBD1 (5 bases). V was trimmed by 5 bases and J by 1 base, leaving 14 bases between them. CDR1 is LNHDA, CDR2 SQIVND, per germline (reference sequence). The CDR3 runs to 15 residues. The CDR3 nucleotides read TGTGCCAGTAGTCCCGTGACAGAGCCGAACACTGAAGCTTTCTTT. Translated: CASSPVTEPNTEAFF.